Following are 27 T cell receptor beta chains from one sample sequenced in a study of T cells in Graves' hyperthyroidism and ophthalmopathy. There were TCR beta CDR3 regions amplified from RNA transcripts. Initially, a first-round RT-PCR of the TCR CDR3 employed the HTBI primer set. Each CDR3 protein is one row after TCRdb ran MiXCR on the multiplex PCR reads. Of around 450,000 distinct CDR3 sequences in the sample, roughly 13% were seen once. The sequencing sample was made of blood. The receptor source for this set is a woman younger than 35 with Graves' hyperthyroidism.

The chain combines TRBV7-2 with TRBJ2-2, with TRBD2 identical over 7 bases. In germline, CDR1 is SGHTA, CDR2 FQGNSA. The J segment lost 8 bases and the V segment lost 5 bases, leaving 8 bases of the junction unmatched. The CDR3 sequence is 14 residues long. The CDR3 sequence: CASSPRLASGELFF. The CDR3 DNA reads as TGTGCCAGCAGCCCCCGACTAGCATCAGGGGAGCTGTTTTTT.

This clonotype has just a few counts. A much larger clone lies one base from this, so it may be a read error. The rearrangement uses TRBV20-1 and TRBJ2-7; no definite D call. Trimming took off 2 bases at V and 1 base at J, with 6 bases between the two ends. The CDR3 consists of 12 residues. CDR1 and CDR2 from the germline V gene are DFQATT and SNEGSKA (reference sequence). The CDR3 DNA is TGCAGTGCTAGACCAGATTCCTACGAGCAGTACTTC. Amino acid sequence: CSARPDSYEQYF.

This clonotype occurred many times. CDR3 sequence: CASSLALADEWNTGELFF. In DNA form, the CDR3 reads TGTGCCAGCAGCTTAGCGCTAGCGGACGAATGGAACACCGGGGAGCTGTTTTTT. V is TRBV7-2 and J is TRBJ2-2; 7 bases map to TRBD2. Germline CDR1 SGHTA, CDR2 FQGNSA. This CDR3 contains 18 residues. After removal of 0 bases from V and 1 base from J, the junction contained 8 bases not matched to a gene.

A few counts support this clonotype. The CDR3 loop is CASSARRAIGETQYF. The CDR3 region has the DNA TGTGCCAGCAGCGCAAGGCGGGCAATTGGGGAGACCCAGTACTTC. The chain recombines TRBV2 with TRBJ2-5; D possibly corresponds to TRBD2 (5 bases). In germline, CDR1 is SNHLY, CDR2 FYNNEI. There are 15 residues in the CDR3. Deletions cut 6 bases from V and 5 bases from J, with 19 bases between.

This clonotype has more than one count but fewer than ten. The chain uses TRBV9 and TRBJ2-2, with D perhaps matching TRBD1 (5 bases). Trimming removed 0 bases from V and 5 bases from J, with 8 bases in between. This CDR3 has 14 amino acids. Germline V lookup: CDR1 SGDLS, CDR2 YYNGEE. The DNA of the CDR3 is TGTGCCAGCAGCGTAGTTACAGGAACCGGGGAGCTGTTTTTT. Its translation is CASSVVTGTGELFF.

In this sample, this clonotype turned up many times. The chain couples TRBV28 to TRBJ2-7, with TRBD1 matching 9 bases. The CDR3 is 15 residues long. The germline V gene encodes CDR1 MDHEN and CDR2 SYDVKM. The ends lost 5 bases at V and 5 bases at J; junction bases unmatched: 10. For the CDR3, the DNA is TGTGCCAGCAGTCCCGCCGGGACAGGGAGCAACGAGCAGTACTTC. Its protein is CASSPAGTGSNEQYF.

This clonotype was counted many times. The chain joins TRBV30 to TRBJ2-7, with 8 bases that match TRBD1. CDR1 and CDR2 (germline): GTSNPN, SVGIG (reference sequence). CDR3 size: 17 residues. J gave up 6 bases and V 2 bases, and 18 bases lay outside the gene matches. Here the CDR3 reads CAWSRDRTSSGPTEQYF. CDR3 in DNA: TGTGCCTGGAGTCGGGACAGGACGTCGTCGGGCCCAACCGAGCAGTACTTC.

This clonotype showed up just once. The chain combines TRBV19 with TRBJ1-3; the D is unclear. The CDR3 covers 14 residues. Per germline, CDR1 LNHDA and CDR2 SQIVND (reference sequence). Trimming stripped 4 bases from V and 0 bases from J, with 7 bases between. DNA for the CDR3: TGTGCCAGTAGTAAAGCCAGCTCTGGAAACACCATATATTTT. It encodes CASSKASSGNTIYF.

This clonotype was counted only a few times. The CDR3 nucleotides are TGTGCCAGCAGTGACAGGGGGCCCGGGGAGCTGTTTTTT. It translates to CASSDRGPGELFF. The V gene is TRBV6-1, the J gene TRBJ2-2, with 8 positions matching TRBD1. With 3 bases clipped from V and 6 bases from J, the junction kept 0 bases outside the gene matches. Per germline, CDR1 MNHNS and CDR2 SASEGT. This CDR3 is built from 13 residues.

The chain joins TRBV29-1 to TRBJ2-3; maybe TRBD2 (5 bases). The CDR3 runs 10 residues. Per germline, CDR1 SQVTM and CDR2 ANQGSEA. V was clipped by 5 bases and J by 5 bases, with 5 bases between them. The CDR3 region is CSVREDTQYF. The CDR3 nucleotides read TGCAGCGTTCGGGAAGATACGCAGTATTTT.

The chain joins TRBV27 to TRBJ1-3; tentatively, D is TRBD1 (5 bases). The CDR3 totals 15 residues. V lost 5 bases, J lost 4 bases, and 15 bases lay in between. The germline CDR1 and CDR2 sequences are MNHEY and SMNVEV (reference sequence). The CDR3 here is CASSLARGEGNTIYF. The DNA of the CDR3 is TGTGCCAGCAGTCTTGCTCGGGGGGAGGGAAACACCATATATTTT.

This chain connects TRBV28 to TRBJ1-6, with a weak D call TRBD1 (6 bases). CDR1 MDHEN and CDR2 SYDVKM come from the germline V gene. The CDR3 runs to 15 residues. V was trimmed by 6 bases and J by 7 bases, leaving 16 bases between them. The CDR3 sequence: CASSPPRGVNSPLHF. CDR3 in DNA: TGTGCCAGCAGCCCTCCTAGGGGGGTGAATTCACCCCTCCACTTT.

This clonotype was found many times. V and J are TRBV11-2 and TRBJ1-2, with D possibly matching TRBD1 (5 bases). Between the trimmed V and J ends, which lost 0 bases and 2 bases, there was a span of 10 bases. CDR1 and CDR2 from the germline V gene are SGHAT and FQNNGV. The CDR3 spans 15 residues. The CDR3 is CASSLDWGGNYGYTF. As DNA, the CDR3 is TGTGCCAGCAGCTTAGATTGGGGGGGGAACTATGGCTACACCTTC. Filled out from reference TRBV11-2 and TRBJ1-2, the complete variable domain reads EAGVAQSPRYKIIEKRQSVAFWCNPISGHATLYWYQQILGQGPKLLIQFQNNGVVDDSQLPKDRFSAERLKGVDSTLKIQPAKLEDSAVYLCASSLDWGGNYGYTFGSGTRLTVV.

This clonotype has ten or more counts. This chain's CDR3 is CASSSAGQGYEQYF. In DNA, the CDR3 is TGTGCCAGCTCATCAGCGGGACAGGGCTACGAGCAGTACTTC. The chain links TRBV18 to TRBJ2-7; 9 nucleotides align to TRBD1. Germline V gene lookup returns CDR1 KGHSH and CDR2 LQKENI. This CDR3 has 14 amino acids. V lost 5 bases and J lost 3; bases outside the gene matches: 5.

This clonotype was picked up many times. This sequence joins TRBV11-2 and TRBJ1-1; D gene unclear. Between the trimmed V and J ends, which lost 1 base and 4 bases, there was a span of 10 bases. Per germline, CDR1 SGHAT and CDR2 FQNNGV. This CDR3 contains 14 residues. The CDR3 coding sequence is TGTGCCAGCAGCTTAGGGCAGGCGCGCACTGAAGCTTTCTTT. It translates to CASSLGQARTEAFF.

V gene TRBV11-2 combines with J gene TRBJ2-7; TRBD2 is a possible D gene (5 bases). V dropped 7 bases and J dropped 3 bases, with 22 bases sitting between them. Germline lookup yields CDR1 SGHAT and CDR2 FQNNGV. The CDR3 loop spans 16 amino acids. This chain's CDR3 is CASTERNGEPFYEQYF. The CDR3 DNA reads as TGTGCCAGCACCGAAAGAAATGGGGAGCCCTTCTACGAGCAGTACTTC.

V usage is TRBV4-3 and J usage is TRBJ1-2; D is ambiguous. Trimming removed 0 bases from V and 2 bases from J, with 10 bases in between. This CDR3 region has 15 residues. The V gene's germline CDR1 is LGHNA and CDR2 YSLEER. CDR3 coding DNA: TGCGCCAGCAGCCAAGACTACAGAATCAACTATGGCTACACCTTC. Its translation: CASSQDYRINYGYTF.

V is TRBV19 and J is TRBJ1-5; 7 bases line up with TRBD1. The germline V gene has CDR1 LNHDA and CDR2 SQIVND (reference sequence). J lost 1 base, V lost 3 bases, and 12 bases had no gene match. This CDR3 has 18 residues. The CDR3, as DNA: TGTGCCAGTAGTATTCTCCCAGGGACAGCTAAAAGCAATCAGCCCCAGCATTTT. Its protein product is CASSILPGTAKSNQPQHF.

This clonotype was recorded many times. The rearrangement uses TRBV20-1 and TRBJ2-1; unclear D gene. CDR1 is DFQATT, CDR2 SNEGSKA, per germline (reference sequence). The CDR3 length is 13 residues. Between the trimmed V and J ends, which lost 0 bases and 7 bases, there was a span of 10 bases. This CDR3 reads CSARDGGGNEQFF. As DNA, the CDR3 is TGCAGTGCTAGAGACGGCGGCGGTAATGAGCAGTTCTTC.

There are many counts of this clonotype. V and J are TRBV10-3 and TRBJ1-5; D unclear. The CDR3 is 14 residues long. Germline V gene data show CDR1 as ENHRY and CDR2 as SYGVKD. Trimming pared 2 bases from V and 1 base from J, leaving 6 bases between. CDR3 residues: CAISEGGSNQPQHF. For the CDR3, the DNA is TGTGCCATCAGTGAGGGCGGGAGCAATCAGCCCCAGCATTTT.

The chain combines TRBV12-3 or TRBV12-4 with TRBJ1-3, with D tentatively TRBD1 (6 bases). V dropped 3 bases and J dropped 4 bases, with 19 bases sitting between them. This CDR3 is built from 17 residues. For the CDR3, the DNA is TGTGCCAGCAGTTTTCCCGGCCAGGGGAAAGGAGGAAACACCATATATTTT. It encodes CASSFPGQGKGGNTIYF.

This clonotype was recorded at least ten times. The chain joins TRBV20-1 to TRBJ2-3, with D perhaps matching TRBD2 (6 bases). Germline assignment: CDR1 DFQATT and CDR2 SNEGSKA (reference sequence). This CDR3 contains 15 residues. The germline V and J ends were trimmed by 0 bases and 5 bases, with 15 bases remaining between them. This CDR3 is CSARDPRGTVDTQYF. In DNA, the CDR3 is TGCAGTGCTAGAGATCCTCGCGGGACCGTAGATACGCAGTATTTT.

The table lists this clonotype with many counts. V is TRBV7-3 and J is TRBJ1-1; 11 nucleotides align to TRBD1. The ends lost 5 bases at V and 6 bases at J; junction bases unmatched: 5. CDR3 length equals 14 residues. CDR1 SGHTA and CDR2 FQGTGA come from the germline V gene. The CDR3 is CASSRGDRGAEAFF. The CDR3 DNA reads TGTGCCAGCAGCAGAGGGGACAGGGGGGCTGAAGCTTTCTTT.

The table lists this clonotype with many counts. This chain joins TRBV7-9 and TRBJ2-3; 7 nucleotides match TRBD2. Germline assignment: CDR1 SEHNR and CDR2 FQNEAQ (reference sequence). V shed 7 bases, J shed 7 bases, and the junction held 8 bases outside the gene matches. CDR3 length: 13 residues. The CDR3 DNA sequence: TGTGCCAGCATCGGACTAGATGACTATACGCAGTATTTT. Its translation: CASIGLDDYTQYF.

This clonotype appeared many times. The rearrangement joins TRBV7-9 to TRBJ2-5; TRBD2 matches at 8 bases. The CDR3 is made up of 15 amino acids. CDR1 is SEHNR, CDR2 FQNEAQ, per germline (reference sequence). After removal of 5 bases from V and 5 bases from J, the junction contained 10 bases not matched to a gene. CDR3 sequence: CASSPPGTSPETQYF. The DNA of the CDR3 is TGTGCCAGCAGCCCCCCAGGGACTAGTCCGGAGACCCAGTACTTC.

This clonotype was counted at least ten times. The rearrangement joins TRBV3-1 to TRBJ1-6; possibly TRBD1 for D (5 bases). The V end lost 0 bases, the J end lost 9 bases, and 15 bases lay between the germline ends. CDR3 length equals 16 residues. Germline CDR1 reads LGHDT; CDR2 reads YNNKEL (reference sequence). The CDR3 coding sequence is TGTGCCAGCAGCCAAGAAATTCTCCGAAGGGGTTCACCCCTCCACTTT. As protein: CASSQEILRRGSPLHF.

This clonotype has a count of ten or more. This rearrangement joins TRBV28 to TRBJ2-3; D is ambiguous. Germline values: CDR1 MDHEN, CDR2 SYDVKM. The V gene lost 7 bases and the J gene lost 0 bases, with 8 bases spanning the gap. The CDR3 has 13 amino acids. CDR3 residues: CASKPHSTDTQYF. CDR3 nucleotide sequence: TGTGCCAGCAAGCCCCACAGCACAGATACGCAGTATTTT. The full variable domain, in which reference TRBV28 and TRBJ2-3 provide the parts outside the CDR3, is DVKVTQSSRYLVKRTGEKVFLECVQDMDHENMFWYRQDPGLGLRLIYFSYDVKMKEKGDIPEGYSVSREKKERFSLILESASTNQTSMYLCASKPHSTDTQYFGPGTRLTVL.